Listed here is a single T cell receptor (beta chain). Participants came from about two dozen US areas, aged roughly 18 to 95 years. The data belong to a study of blood T cell repertoires in COVID-19. At the level of the study: COVID-19 samples collected from the United States, Italy and Spain covered acute and convalescent phases. The analysed material was cDNA or gDNA that came from T cells, B-cell-depleted T cells, or PBMCs.

Germline V gene data show CDR1 as MDHEN and CDR2 as SYDVKM. This CDR3 has 14 amino acids. J was trimmed by 4 bases and V by 6 bases; bases with no gene match: 8. In the source study's methods: Counts of nucleated cells, estimated from reference gene primer amplification, were obtained. TCRdb's table, derived via immunoSEQ multiplex PCR, lists solely in-frame clones and lacks some. V and J calls and clone size come straight from that table; D and trimming were deduced from the DNA. The sample contains roughly 200,000 clones, 85% of which appear only once. This clonotype originated in a middle-aged man who had recovered from COVID-19. The sample comprised PBMCs or T cells enriched from blood (not recorded which). J is TRBJ1-1 and V is TRBV28; 7 bases line up with TRBD1. DNA for the CDR3: TGTGCCAGCAGCCTCAGGGGGTTACGCACTGAAGCTTTCTTT. Translation: CASSLRGLRTEAFF. The variable domain in full, completed from reference TRBV28 and TRBJ1-1, reads DVKVTQSSRYLVKRTGEKVFLECVQDMDHENMFWYRQDPGLGLRLIYFSYDVKMKEKGDIPEGYSVSREKKERFSLILESASTNQTSMYLCASSLRGLRTEAFFGQGTRLTVV.